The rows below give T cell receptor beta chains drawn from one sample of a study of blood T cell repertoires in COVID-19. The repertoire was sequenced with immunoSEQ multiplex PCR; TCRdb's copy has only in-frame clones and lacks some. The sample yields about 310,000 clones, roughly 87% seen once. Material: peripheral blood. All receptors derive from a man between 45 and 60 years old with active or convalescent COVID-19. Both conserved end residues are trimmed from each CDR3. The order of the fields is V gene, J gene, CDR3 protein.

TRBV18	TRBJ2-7	ASSPSGNSYEQY
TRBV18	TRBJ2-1	ASSPTSGDNEQF
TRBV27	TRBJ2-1	ASSLTREGVNEQF
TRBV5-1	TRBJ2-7	ASSLGADRGEQY
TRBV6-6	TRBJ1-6	ASRSPGQVNSPLH
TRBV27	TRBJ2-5	ASSLYADRDQETQY
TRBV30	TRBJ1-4	AFAGEFGEKLF
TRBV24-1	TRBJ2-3	ATAHRAGYTDTQY
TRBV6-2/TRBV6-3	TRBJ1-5	ASRPSQGGSGKNGRRGRAQH
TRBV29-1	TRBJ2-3	SVGRLTDTQY
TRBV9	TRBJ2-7	ASSSTGTVSYEQY
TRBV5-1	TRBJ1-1	ASSLTGRGAEAF
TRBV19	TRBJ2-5	ASSKTSGGETQY
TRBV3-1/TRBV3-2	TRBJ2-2	ASSHIAGKTGELF
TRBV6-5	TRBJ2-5	ASKDSWQTQY
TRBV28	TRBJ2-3	ASSLNGGRAQY
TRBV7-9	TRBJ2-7	ASSLSLAGNTYEQY
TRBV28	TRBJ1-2	ASSPATGTGDGYT
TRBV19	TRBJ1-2	ASKDRGYGYT
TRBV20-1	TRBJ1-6	SASPETSYSPLH
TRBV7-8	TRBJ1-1	ASSETGRNTEAF
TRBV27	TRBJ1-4	ASSRQGAVTNEKLF
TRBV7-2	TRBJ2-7	ASSLAGTAYEQY
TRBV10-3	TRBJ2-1	AISDGQGFFNEQF
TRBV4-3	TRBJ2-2	ASSQDWSAGELF
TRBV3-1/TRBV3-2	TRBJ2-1	ASSQAPSGWNEQF
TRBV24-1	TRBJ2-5	ATSDPSPGVQETQY
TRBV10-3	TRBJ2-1	AISETSGRIQEQF
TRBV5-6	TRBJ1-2	ASSWRQGEWDGYT
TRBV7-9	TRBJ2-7	ASSRQLAGFYEQY
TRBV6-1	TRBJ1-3	ASSGGGAGHNSGNTIY
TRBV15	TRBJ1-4	ATSRSWGTGVGEKLF
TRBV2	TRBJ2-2	ASSEGGTSGRAGELF
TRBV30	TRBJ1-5	AWSGAVGQPQH
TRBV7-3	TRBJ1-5	ASSLRGPSNQPQH
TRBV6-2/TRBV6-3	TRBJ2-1	ASSIGTVQF
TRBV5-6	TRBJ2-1	ASSLASGTLYNEQF
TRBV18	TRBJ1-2	ASHRTGDYGYT
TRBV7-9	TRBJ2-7	ASSRPGTGGNEQY
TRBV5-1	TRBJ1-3	ASSLVPGYSGNTIY
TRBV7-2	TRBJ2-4	ASSLRTGTGSLAKNIQY
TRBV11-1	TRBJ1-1	ASRGEGEAF
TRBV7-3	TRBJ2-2	ASSLQAAGELF
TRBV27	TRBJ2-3	ASSRRLAGGTSTDTQY
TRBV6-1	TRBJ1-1	ASRAMGDQNTEAF